The rows below give T cell receptor beta chains drawn from one sample of a study of OX40 agonist ivuxolimab in advanced cancers. Using immunoSEQ multiplex PCR, the repertoire was profiled, and TCRdb retains in-frame clones only, with some absent. The sample shows some 86,000 clones, approximately 85% of them seen only once. The sample was CD4+ or CD8+ T cells sorted from blood, taken in a trial of the OX40 agonist ivuxolimab. Source of these receptors: an adult with an advanced solid tumor such as melanoma, head and neck, liver or kidney cancer. Both conserved end residues are part of each CDR3. A D gene is named only where the DNA matches it firmly. Where a row states a size, it is once, few, many or the class of an expanded clone; other rows omit it.

J gene: TRBJ2-1
D gene: TRBD1
CDR3 length: 14
V gene: TRBV5-1
clone size: once
CDR3 DNA: TGCGCCAGCAGCTCTGGACAGGGTATGAATGAGCAGTTCTTC
CDR3 protein: CASSSGQGMNEQFF

J gene: TRBJ2-7
D gene: -
CDR3 length: 14
V gene: TRBV27
clone size: -
CDR3 DNA: TGTGCCAGCAGGAGGACATATGACTCCTACGAGCAGTACTTC
CDR3 protein: CASRRTYDSYEQYF

J gene: TRBJ2-1
D gene: -
CDR3 length: 14
V gene: TRBV11-3
clone size: once
CDR3 DNA: TGTGCCAGCAGCCAGGAGGGCCCGAGGTATGAGCAGTTCTTC
CDR3 protein: CASSQEGPRYEQFF

J gene: TRBJ1-1
D gene: -
CDR3 length: 14
V gene: TRBV6-6
clone size: -
CDR3 DNA: TGTGCCAGCAGCCCCCGCCCCTGGGAGGCTGAAGCTTTCTTT
CDR3 protein: CASSPRPWEAEAFF

J gene: TRBJ2-5
D gene: -
CDR3 length: 21
V gene: TRBV21-1
clone size: few
CDR3 DNA: TGTGCCAGCAGCAAAGCCGAGGTACCTAGCATCTACAATAAGGCCCAAGAGACCCAGTACTTC
CDR3 protein: CASSKAEVPSIYNKAQETQYF

J gene: TRBJ1-1
D gene: -
CDR3 length: 13
V gene: TRBV5-1
clone size: -
CDR3 DNA: TGCGCCAGCAGCTTAACAGATAACACTGAAGCTTTCTTT
CDR3 protein: CASSLTDNTEAFF

J gene: TRBJ2-7
D gene: -
CDR3 length: 13
V gene: TRBV18
clone size: -
CDR3 DNA: TGTGCCAGCTCACCACCGGCAGGAGACGAGCAGTACTTC
CDR3 protein: CASSPPAGDEQYF

J gene: TRBJ2-1
D gene: -
CDR3 length: 11
V gene: TRBV2
clone size: -
CDR3 DNA: TGTGCCAGCAGTGAAGCGGATGAGCAGTTCTTC
CDR3 protein: CASSEADEQFF

J gene: TRBJ2-1
D gene: -
CDR3 length: 10
V gene: TRBV25-1
clone size: -
CDR3 DNA: TGTGCCAGCAGTGAATTTGAGCAGTTCTTC
CDR3 protein: CASSEFEQFF

J gene: TRBJ1-2
D gene: -
CDR3 length: 12
V gene: TRBV7-2
clone size: -
CDR3 DNA: TGTGCCAGCAGCTCGGGGACGGATGGCTACACCTTC
CDR3 protein: CASSSGTDGYTF

J gene: TRBJ2-7
D gene: -
CDR3 length: 12
V gene: TRBV27
clone size: -
CDR3 DNA: TGTGCCAGCAGCCTAGGCTTGGGTGAGCAGTACTTC
CDR3 protein: CASSLGLGEQYF

J gene: TRBJ2-7
D gene: TRBD2
CDR3 length: 16
V gene: TRBV18
clone size: -
CDR3 DNA: TGTGCCAGCTCACCCGGCTCCGGGGGGAGCTCCTACGAGCAGTACTTC
CDR3 protein: CASSPGSGGSSYEQYF

J gene: TRBJ1-6
D gene: -
CDR3 length: 13
V gene: TRBV9
clone size: -
CDR3 DNA: TGTGCCAGCAGCGTAGACTATAATTCACCCCTCCACTTT
CDR3 protein: CASSVDYNSPLHF

J gene: TRBJ2-7
D gene: TRBD2
CDR3 length: 14
V gene: TRBV4-1
clone size: -
CDR3 DNA: TGCGCCAGCAGCCAAGAAGGGAGGGAGAGCGAGCAGTACTTC
CDR3 protein: CASSQEGRESEQYF

J gene: TRBJ2-7
D gene: -
CDR3 length: 15
V gene: TRBV5-6
clone size: -
CDR3 DNA: TGTGCCAGCAGCTTGGAAGTGGGCTCCAGCTACGAGCAGTACTTC
CDR3 protein: CASSLEVGSSYEQYF

J gene: TRBJ2-3
D gene: TRBD2
CDR3 length: 16
V gene: TRBV7-2
clone size: once
CDR3 DNA: TGTGCCAGCAGCTTCCTGACTAGCGGGAGGAGGGATACGCAGTATTTT
CDR3 protein: CASSFLTSGRRDTQYF

J gene: TRBJ1-5
D gene: TRBD1
CDR3 length: 20
V gene: TRBV19
clone size: -
CDR3 DNA: TGTGCCAGTAGTATACCTCCCGGGGTAACAGGGGGCCCGTCCCATCAGCCCCAGCATTTT
CDR3 protein: CASSIPPGVTGGPSHQPQHF

J gene: TRBJ2-1
D gene: -
CDR3 length: 13
V gene: TRBV28
clone size: -
CDR3 DNA: TGTGCCAGCAGTTTTGAGGGACGGGATGAGCAGTTCTTC
CDR3 protein: CASSFEGRDEQFF

J gene: TRBJ2-5
D gene: -
CDR3 length: 13
V gene: TRBV7-3
clone size: -
CDR3 DNA: TGTGCCAGCTCCAATGGGGCTGGGGAGACCCAGTACTTC
CDR3 protein: CASSNGAGETQYF

J gene: TRBJ2-1
D gene: TRBD2
CDR3 length: 16
V gene: TRBV7-3
clone size: -
CDR3 DNA: TGTGCCAGCAGCACAATAGCGGGAGCCCCCTCCAATGAGCAGTTCTTC
CDR3 protein: CASSTIAGAPSNEQFF

J gene: TRBJ2-5
D gene: TRBD2
CDR3 length: 16
V gene: TRBV6-5
clone size: -
CDR3 DNA: TGTGCCAGCAGTTACTCGACCAGCGGGAGGCGAGAGACCCAGTACTTC
CDR3 protein: CASSYSTSGRRETQYF

J gene: TRBJ2-1
D gene: TRBD1
CDR3 length: 15
V gene: TRBV6-6
clone size: once
CDR3 DNA: TGTGCCAGCAGTTACTCTTCAGGGGGCAGGGATGAGCAGTTCTTC
CDR3 protein: CASSYSSGGRDEQFF

J gene: TRBJ2-3
D gene: TRBD2
CDR3 length: 17
V gene: TRBV15
clone size: -
CDR3 DNA: TGTGCCACCCAGGGGCCGGGACTAGCGGGGGAAGGCAATACGCAGTATTTT
CDR3 protein: CATQGPGLAGEGNTQYF

J gene: TRBJ2-2
D gene: -
CDR3 length: 14
V gene: TRBV11-3
clone size: -
CDR3 DNA: TGTGCCAGCACCTTTGGGACCCTCACCGGGGAGCTGTTTTTT
CDR3 protein: CASTFGTLTGELFF

J gene: TRBJ1-6
D gene: -
CDR3 length: 16
V gene: TRBV4-1
clone size: -
CDR3 DNA: TGCGCCAGCAGCCAAGAGGCGAGCTCCTATAATTCACCCCTCCACTTT
CDR3 protein: CASSQEASSYNSPLHF

J gene: TRBJ1-1
D gene: -
CDR3 length: 18
V gene: TRBV19
clone size: -
CDR3 DNA: TGTGCCAGTAGTATACCTCAGTTGAGGGCGGGTATGGATACTGAAGCTTTCTTT
CDR3 protein: CASSIPQLRAGMDTEAFF

J gene: TRBJ1-2
D gene: -
CDR3 length: 15
V gene: TRBV7-3
clone size: -
CDR3 DNA: TGTGCCAGCAGCCCCCCCTGGGGGACGGGCTACGGCTACACCTTC
CDR3 protein: CASSPPWGTGYGYTF

J gene: TRBJ2-3
D gene: TRBD2
CDR3 length: 15
V gene: TRBV7-2
clone size: -
CDR3 DNA: TGTGCCAGCCGAACTAGCGCCGAGGGAACAGATACGCAGTATTTT
CDR3 protein: CASRTSAEGTDTQYF

J gene: TRBJ2-3
D gene: -
CDR3 length: 15
V gene: TRBV7-2
clone size: -
CDR3 DNA: TGTGCCAGCAGCGTGGATTCTCTCGGCACAGATACGCAGTATTTT
CDR3 protein: CASSVDSLGTDTQYF

J gene: TRBJ1-4
D gene: -
CDR3 length: 15
V gene: TRBV6-4
clone size: -
CDR3 DNA: TGTGCCAGCAGTGACTTCGGATCAACTAATGAAAAACTGTTTTTT
CDR3 protein: CASSDFGSTNEKLFF

J gene: TRBJ2-1
D gene: TRBD2
CDR3 length: 14
V gene: TRBV6-6
clone size: -
CDR3 DNA: TGTGCCAGCAGTTACGGCGCTAGCGGAAATGAGCAGTTCTTC
CDR3 protein: CASSYGASGNEQFF

J gene: TRBJ2-6
D gene: TRBD1
CDR3 length: 18
V gene: TRBV19
clone size: -
CDR3 DNA: TGTGCCAGTAGTATAATCGGGACAGGGCTTTCTGGGGCCAACGTCCTGACTTTC
CDR3 protein: CASSIIGTGLSGANVLTF

J gene: TRBJ2-1
D gene: -
CDR3 length: 15
V gene: TRBV7-3
clone size: -
CDR3 DNA: TGTGCCAGCGCAAGAAGCGCCGGTACCTACAATGAGCAGTTCTTC
CDR3 protein: CASARSAGTYNEQFF

J gene: TRBJ2-7
D gene: TRBD1
CDR3 length: 15
V gene: TRBV7-9
clone size: -
CDR3 DNA: TGTGCCAGCAGCCGCCCGGGACAGGGGTCCTACGAGCAGTACTTC
CDR3 protein: CASSRPGQGSYEQYF

J gene: TRBJ2-7
D gene: TRBD2
CDR3 length: 14
V gene: TRBV5-1
clone size: -
CDR3 DNA: TGCGCCAGCAGCTTGACTAGCGGGTCGGTCGAGCAGTACTTC
CDR3 protein: CASSLTSGSVEQYF

J gene: TRBJ1-4
D gene: -
CDR3 length: 13
V gene: TRBV28
clone size: -
CDR3 DNA: TGTGCCAGCAGGGTCTCTGCTAATGAAAAACTGTTTTTT
CDR3 protein: CASRVSANEKLFF

J gene: TRBJ2-4
D gene: TRBD1
CDR3 length: 14
V gene: TRBV5-1
clone size: -
CDR3 DNA: TGCGCCAGCAGCTCGCCGGGACAGGGGGACATTCAGTACTTC
CDR3 protein: CASSSPGQGDIQYF

J gene: TRBJ1-4
D gene: -
CDR3 length: 15
V gene: TRBV5-1
clone size: -
CDR3 DNA: TGCGCCAGTCGTCAGGGACCTGCAACTAATGAAAAACTGTTTTTT
CDR3 protein: CASRQGPATNEKLFF

J gene: TRBJ2-3
D gene: TRBD2
CDR3 length: 13
V gene: TRBV2
clone size: -
CDR3 DNA: TGTGCCAGCAACGGACTAGCGGGAGATACGCAGTATTTT
CDR3 protein: CASNGLAGDTQYF

J gene: TRBJ2-2
D gene: -
CDR3 length: 11
V gene: TRBV2
clone size: -
CDR3 DNA: TGTGCCAGCAGGGGAGGAGCGGAGCTGTTTTTT
CDR3 protein: CASRGGAELFF

J gene: TRBJ1-1
D gene: -
CDR3 length: 13
V gene: TRBV9
clone size: -
CDR3 DNA: -
CDR3 protein: CASSVATGAAPFF

J gene: TRBJ2-2
D gene: -
CDR3 length: 15
V gene: TRBV27
clone size: -
CDR3 DNA: TGTGCCAGCAGTTTATCGGGAGTGCAGAACGGGGAGCTGTTTTTT
CDR3 protein: CASSLSGVQNGELFF

J gene: TRBJ2-1
D gene: TRBD1
CDR3 length: 13
V gene: TRBV27
clone size: -
CDR3 DNA: TGTGCCAGCAACCTTCAGGGGGACAATGAGCAGTTCTTC
CDR3 protein: CASNLQGDNEQFF

J gene: TRBJ2-3
D gene: -
CDR3 length: 14
V gene: TRBV7-2
clone size: -
CDR3 DNA: TGTGCCAGCAGCTTGAACAGGAATACAGATACGCAGTATTTT
CDR3 protein: CASSLNRNTDTQYF

J gene: TRBJ2-1
D gene: -
CDR3 length: 14
V gene: TRBV10-3
clone size: -
CDR3 DNA: TGTGCCATCCGTAAAACGCCACGGATTGGGGAGCAGTTCTTC
CDR3 protein: CAIRKTPRIGEQFF

J gene: TRBJ2-3
D gene: -
CDR3 length: 17
V gene: TRBV28
clone size: -
CDR3 DNA: TGTGCCAGCAGTTTTTTCGGGGGCGGGCCTAGCACAGATACGCAGTATTTT
CDR3 protein: CASSFFGGGPSTDTQYF

J gene: TRBJ2-1
D gene: TRBD2
CDR3 length: 16
V gene: TRBV9
clone size: -
CDR3 DNA: TGTGCCAGCAGCCTAGTCGGGACTAGCGGCTACAATGAGCAGTTCTTC
CDR3 protein: CASSLVGTSGYNEQFF

J gene: TRBJ2-7
D gene: -
CDR3 length: 15
V gene: TRBV6-5
clone size: -
CDR3 DNA: TGTGCCAGCAGTTACTCGGTTGGGAGCTCCTACGAGCAGTACTTC
CDR3 protein: CASSYSVGSSYEQYF